Reported below is one T cell receptor beta chain. Its cognate antigen is unknown. The trim removed 3 bases at V and 6 bases at J, leaving 18 bases unmatched. The germline V gene has CDR1 MDHEN and CDR2 SYDVKM. This CDR3 region has 18 residues. The source of the sample is a study of OX40 agonist ivuxolimab in advanced cancers. Study conclusions and caveats: The average count of expanded clones was higher among CD8+ T cells than among CD4+.

Autoimmune disease history or systemic immunosuppression meant exclusion. Using immunoSEQ multiplex PCR, the repertoire was profiled, and TCRdb retains in-frame clones only, with some absent. The table lists roughly 58,000 clones, 80% to 85% of them singletons. This material consisted of CD4+ or CD8+ T cells sorted from blood, taken in a trial of the OX40 agonist ivuxolimab. The chain employs TRBV28 and TRBJ2-3, with 7 positions matching TRBD2. This clonotype originated in an adult with an advanced solid tumor such as melanoma, head and neck, liver or kidney cancer. The DNA for the CDR3 is TGTGCCAGCAGTTTCCTGAGACTAGCACTTAGAGGGGTTGATACGCAGTATTTT. This encodes CASSFLRLALRGVDTQYF. Looking up the rest from reference TRBV28 and TRBJ2-3 gives the full variable domain: DVKVTQSSRYLVKRTGEKVFLECVQDMDHENMFWYRQDPGLGLRLIYFSYDVKMKEKGDIPEGYSVSREKKERFSLILESASTNQTSMYLCASSFLRLALRGVDTQYFGPGTRLTVL.